The clone carrying this T cell receptor beta chain has only one observation. The data were taken from a study of blood T cell repertoires in COVID-19. Study details: Samples taken during acute and convalescent COVID-19 were collected in the United States, Italy and Spain.

V lost 8 bases and J lost 7, with 13 bases in between. The CDR3 totals 12 residues. CDR1 and CDR2 (germline): SNHLY, FYNNEI. TCRdb's table, derived via immunoSEQ multiplex PCR, lists solely in-frame clones and lacks some. The table shows around 51,000 clones, with approximately 86% occurring only once. The J gene is TRBJ2-3, the V gene TRBV2; no clear D. The sequenced material came from peripheral blood. The TCR was taken from a woman older than 75 with acute or convalescent COVID-19. CDR3 DNA: TGTGCCAGCTCCGCGGATATATATACGCAGTATTTT. Its translation is CASSADIYTQYF.